The entry below gives a single T cell receptor beta chain sequence along with its context. The method was immunoSEQ multiplex PCR; TCRdb's version includes in-frame clones alone and lacks a portion of them. The sample contains roughly 280,000 clones, 80% to 90% of which appear only once. The data originate from a study of blood T cell repertoires in COVID-19. Study summary: Material from acute and convalescent COVID-19 was sourced from the United States, Italy and Spain.

Germline loops: CDR1 SGHAT, CDR2 FQNNGV. The CDR3 sequence is 14 residues long. V gave up 1 base and J gave up 5 bases, with 9 bases separating them. The V gene is TRBV11-2, the J gene TRBJ1-5, with no clear D. Sequencing used PBMCs or T cells enriched from blood (not recorded which). The TCR sequence derives from a woman aged 18-30 years who had recovered from COVID-19. CDR3 in DNA: TGTGCCAGCAGCTTAGCGGGCGGGGATCAGCCCCAGCATTTT. Its translation: CASSLAGGDQPQHF.